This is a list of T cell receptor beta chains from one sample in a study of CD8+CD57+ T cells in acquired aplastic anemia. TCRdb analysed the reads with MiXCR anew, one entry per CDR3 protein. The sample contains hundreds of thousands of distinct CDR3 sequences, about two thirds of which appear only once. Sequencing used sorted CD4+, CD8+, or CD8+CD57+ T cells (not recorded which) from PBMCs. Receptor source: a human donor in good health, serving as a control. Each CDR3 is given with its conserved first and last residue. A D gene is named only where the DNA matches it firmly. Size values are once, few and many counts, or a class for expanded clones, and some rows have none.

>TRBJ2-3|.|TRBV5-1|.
TGCGCCAGCAGCTTGGGTCAAGACGGCACAGATACGCAGTATTTT
CASSLGQDGTDTQYF
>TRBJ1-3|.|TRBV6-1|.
TGTGCCAGCAGAAAGGAATCTGGAAACACCATATATTTT
CASRKESGNTIYF
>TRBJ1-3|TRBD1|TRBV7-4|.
TGTGCCAGCAGCCCCACCCGTCCCGGGACAGCATTCCTATTT
CASSPTRPGTAFLF
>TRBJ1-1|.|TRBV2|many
TGTGCCAGCAGGGGAAGACAGCGCCCGAACACTGAAGCTTTCTTT
CASRGRQRPNTEAFF
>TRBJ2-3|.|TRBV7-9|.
TGTGCCAGCAGCTTACTGGCAGGCCAGTCAGATAAGCATTATTTT
CASSLLAGQSDKHYF
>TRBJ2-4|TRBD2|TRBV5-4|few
TGTGCCAGCAGCTTGTGGGGCGGGGGGGACAAAAACATTCAGTACTTC
CASSLWGGGDKNIQYF
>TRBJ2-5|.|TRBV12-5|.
TGTGCCAGCAGTGGGGGTATCGGGGAATGGGAGACCCAGTACTTC
CASSGGIGEWETQYF
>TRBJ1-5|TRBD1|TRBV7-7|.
TGTGCTACCAGCTTAGGGGGCAGCTCGCACCATCAGTACCAGCATTTT
CATSLGGSSHHQYQHF
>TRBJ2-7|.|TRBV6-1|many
TGTGCCAGCAGGGCTCCGACAGGCTCCTACGAGCAGTACTTC
CASRAPTGSYEQYF
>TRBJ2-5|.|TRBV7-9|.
TGTGCCAGCAGCTTCGGGGGGCGGGGTACTGCGACCCAGTACTTC
CASSFGGRGTATQYF
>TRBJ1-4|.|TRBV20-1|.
TGCAGTGCTCAGAGGGCAGCGGGTGGAGAAAAACTGTTTTTT
CSAQRAAGGEKLFF
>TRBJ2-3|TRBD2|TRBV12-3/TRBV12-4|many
TGTGCCAGCAGTGGGCCTAGCGGGGGGGGCACAGATACGCAGTATTTT
CASSGPSGGGTDTQYF
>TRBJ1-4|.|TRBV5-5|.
TGCGCCAGCAGCTTGGAGCCAGGGTCTAATGAAAAACTGTTTTTT
CASSLEPGSNEKLFF
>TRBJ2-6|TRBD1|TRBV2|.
TGTGCCAGCGGAAGCCTGGGACAGGGCTCTGGGGCCAACGTCCTGACTTTC
CASGSLGQGSGANVLTF
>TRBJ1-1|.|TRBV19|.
TGTGCCAGTAGTGTTGGCCCCTTGCTCCCTTGGGGGACTGGGAGCACTGAAGCTTTCTTT
CASSVGPLLPWGTGSTEAFF
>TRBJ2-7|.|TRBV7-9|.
TGTGGCAGAGGACAGTCCTACGAGCAGTACTTC
CGRGQSYEQYF
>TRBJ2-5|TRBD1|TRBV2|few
TGTGCCAGCAGTGGGGGACAGGGCGGATGGGAGACCCAGTACTTC
CASSGGQGGWETQYF
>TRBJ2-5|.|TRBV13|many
TGTGCCAGCAGCTCGGGAGCCCGAGAGACCCAGTACTTC
CASSSGARETQYF
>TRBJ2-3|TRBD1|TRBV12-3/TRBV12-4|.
TGTGCCAGCAGTCTCCAGGGGGCGGAACCAGATACGCAGTATTTT
CASSLQGAEPDTQYF
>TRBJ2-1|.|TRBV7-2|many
TGTGCCAGCAGCTACACCGGCCGGTATGGAATCTATGAGCAGTTCTTC
CASSYTGRYGIYEQFF
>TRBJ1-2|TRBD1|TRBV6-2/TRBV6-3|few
TGTGCCGGCAGCACCCCGGACAGGGGATATGGCTACACCTTC
CAGSTPDRGYGYTF
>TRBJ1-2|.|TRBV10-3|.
TGTGCCATCAGTGAGGACGAACTAAGGGGCTACACCTTC
CAISEDELRGYTF
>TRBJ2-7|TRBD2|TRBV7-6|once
TGTGCCAGCAGCTTAGGGTGGGAGGGGATCCAAGAGACCTACTTC
CASSLGWEGIQETYF
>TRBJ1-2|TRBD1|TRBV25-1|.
TGTGCCAGCAGTGCCCGGACAGGGGACTATAACTATGGCTACACCTTC
CASSARTGDYNYGYTF
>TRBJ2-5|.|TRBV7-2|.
TGTGCCAGCAGACCACAATCCGGCGCTATTCCTAACTATGAGTACTTC
CASRPQSGAIPNYEYF
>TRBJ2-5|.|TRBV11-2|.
TGTGCCAGCAGCTTGGGCCCAGGCCAAGAGACCCAGTACTTC
CASSLGPGQETQYF
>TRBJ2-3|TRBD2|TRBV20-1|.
TGCAGTGCTAGACTCGGCGGGGGGACGACAGATACGCAGTATTTT
CSARLGGGTTDTQYF
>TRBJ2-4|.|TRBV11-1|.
TGTGCCAGCAGCTTAGTGAACACCGGAGCCAAAAACATTCAGAACTTC
CASSLVNTGAKNIQNF
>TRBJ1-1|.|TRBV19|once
TGTGCCAGTAGTATTGTTGAGCGGGCTTTCTTT
CASSIVERAFF
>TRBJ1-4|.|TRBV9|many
TGTGCCAGCAGCGTTTTGGGACTTCAAAATGAAAAACTGTTTTTT
CASSVLGLQNEKLFF
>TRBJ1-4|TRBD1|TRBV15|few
TGTGCCACCAGCAGAGGGGACAGCAGTGAAAAACTGTTTTTT
CATSRGDSSEKLFF
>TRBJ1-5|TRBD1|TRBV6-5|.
TGTGCCTCGGTTGGAGGGGGCTCCGGTCAGCCCCAGCATTTT
CASVGGGSGQPQHF
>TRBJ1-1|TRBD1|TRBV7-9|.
TGTGCCAGCAGCGCCACCGGGACAGTGAACACTCTAGCTTTCTTT
CASSATGTVNTLAFF
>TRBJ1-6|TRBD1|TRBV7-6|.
TGTGCCAGCAGCTTGGACAGGGCAGGTGGCTACACCTTCCACTTT
CASSLDRAGGYTFHF
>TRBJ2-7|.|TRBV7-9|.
TGTGCCAGCAGCCCTACGTTTAACAATGAGCAGTTCTTCCAGTACTTC
CASSPTFNNEQFFQYF
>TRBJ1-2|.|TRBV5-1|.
TGCGCCAGCAGCGTAGTCGGGGGGGCGGGTGGCTACACCTTC
CASSVVGGAGGYTF
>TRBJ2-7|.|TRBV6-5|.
TGTGCCAGCAGTATGCCTAGCTCCTACGAGCAGTACTTC
CASSMPSSYEQYF
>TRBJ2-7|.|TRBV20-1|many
TGCAGTGCTAGACCGCACCTTCCGGGATCATTTCTCGAGCAGTACTTC
CSARPHLPGSFLEQYF
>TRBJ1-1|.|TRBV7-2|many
TGTGCCAGCAGCTTAGCGTTCCGGAGCGGACGGACTGAAGCTTTCTTT
CASSLAFRSGRTEAFF
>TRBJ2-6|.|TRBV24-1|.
TGTGCCACCAGTGATCACGCTAGCGGGGCCAACGTCCTGACTTTC
CATSDHASGANVLTF
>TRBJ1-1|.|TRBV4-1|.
TGCGCCAGCAGCCAGTTCCCCCTGGGAACCGGGTATGGAACTGAAGCTTTCTTT
CASSQFPLGTGYGTEAFF
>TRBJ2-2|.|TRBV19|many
TGTGCCAGTAGCGTTCAGGGTATTGACACCGGGGAGCTGTTTTTT
CASSVQGIDTGELFF
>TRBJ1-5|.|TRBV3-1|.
TGTGCCAGCAGACACGGGCAGGGAGGTCAGCCCCAGCATTTT
CASRHGQGGQPQHF
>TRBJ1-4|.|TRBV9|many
TGTGCCAGCAGCGTCCTCTTTGGGTCTAATGAAAAACTGTTTTTT
CASSVLFGSNEKLFF
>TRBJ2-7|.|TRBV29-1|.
TGCAGTGCTAGGGTTGCTTACCTCAGGGAGCCTTACTTC
CSARVAYLREPYF
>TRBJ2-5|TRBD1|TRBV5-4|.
TGTGCCAGCAGCGACCGGGACAGGACAGGGCAAGAGACCCAGTACTTC
CASSDRDRTGQETQYF
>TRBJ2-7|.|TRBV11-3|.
TGTGCCAGCAGCTTGGGCGGGACCGGCGAGCAGTACTTC
CASSLGGTGEQYF
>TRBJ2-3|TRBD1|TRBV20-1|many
TGCAGTGCCCCTGAACAGGGGGCTGGGACAGATACGCAGTATTTT
CSAPEQGAGTDTQYF